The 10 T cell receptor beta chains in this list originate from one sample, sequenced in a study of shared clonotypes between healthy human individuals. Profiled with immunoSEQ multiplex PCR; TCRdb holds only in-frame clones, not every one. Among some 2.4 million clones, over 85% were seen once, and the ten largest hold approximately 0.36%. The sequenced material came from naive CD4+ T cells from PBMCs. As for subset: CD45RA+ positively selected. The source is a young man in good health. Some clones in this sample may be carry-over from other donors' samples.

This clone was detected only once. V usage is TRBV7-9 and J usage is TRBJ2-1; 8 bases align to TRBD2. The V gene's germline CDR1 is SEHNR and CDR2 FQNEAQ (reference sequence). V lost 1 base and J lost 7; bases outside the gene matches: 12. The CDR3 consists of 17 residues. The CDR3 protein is CASSLGGGSGRGNEQFF. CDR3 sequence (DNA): TGTGCCAGCAGCTTAGGTGGGGGGAGCGGGAGAGGAAATGAGCAGTTCTTC.

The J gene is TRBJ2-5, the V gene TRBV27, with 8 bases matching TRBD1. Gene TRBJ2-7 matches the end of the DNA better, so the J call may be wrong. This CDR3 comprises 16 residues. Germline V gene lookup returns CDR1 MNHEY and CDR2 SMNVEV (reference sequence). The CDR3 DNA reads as TGTGCCAGCAGTTTATATTTTGGACAGGGCCTCTACGAGCAGTACTTC. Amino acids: CASSLYFGQGLYEQYF.

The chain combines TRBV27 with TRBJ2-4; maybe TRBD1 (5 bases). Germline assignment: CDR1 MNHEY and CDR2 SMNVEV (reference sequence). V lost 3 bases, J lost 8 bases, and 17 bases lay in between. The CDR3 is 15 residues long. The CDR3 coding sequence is TGTGCCAGCAGTTTGTCCGCGTTGGGGCAGTACATTCAGTACTTC. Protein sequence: CASSLSALGQYIQYF.

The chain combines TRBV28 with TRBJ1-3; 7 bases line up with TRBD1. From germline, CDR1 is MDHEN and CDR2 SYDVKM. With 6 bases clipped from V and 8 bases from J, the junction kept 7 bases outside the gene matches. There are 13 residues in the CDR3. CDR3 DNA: TGTGCCAGCAGGTTCGACAGGGAAGACACCATATATTTT. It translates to CASRFDREDTIYF.

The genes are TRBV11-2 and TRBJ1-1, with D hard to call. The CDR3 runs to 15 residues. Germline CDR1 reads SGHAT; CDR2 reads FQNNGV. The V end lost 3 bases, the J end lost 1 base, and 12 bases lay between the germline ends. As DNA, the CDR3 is TGTGCCAGCAGCTTCAGTGCGACCTCGAACACTGAAGCTTTCTTT. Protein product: CASSFSATSNTEAFF.

CDR3 protein: CASSRTDETQYF. For the CDR3, the DNA is TGTGCCAGCAGCCGGACAGACGAGACCCAGTACTTC. The J gene is TRBJ2-5, the V gene TRBV14, with D possibly being TRBD1 (6 bases). This CDR3 is 12 amino acids long. From germline, CDR1 is SGHDN and CDR2 FVKESK. V dropped 4 bases and J dropped 5 bases, with 8 bases sitting between them.

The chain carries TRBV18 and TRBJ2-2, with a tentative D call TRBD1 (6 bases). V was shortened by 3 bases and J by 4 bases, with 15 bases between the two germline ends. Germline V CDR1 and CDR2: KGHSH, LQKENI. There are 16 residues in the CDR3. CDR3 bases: TGTGCCAGCTCACCGGCTTTACAGGGTAGCACCGGGGAGCTGTTTTTT. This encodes CASSPALQGSTGELFF.

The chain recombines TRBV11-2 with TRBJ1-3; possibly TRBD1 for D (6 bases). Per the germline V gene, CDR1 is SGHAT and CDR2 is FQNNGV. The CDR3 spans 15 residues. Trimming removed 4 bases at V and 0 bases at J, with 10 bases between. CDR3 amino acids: CASSSRTVSGNTIYF. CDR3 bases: TGTGCCAGCAGCTCGAGGACAGTCTCTGGAAACACCATATATTTT.

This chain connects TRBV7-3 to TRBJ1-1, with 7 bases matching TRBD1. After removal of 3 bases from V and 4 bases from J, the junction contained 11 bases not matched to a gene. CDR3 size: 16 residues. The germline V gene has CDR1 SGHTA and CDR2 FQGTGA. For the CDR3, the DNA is TGTGCCAGCAGCTTCCAGGGGGGACGGTCGGGCACTGAAGCTTTCTTT. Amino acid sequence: CASSFQGGRSGTEAFF.

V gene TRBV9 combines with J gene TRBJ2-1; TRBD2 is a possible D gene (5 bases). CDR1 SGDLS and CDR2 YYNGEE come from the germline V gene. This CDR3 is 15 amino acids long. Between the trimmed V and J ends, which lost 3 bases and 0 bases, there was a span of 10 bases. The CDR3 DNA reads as TGTGCCAGCAGCGGGACTCCAAACTCCTACAATGAGCAGTTCTTC. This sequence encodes CASSGTPNSYNEQFF. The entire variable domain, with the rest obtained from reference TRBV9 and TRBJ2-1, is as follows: DSGVTQTPKHLITATGQRVTLRCSPRSGDLSVYWYQQSLDQGLQFLIQYYNGEERAKGNILERFSAQQFPDLHSELNLSSLELGDSALYFCASSGTPNSYNEQFFGPGTRLTVL.